The 25 T cell receptor beta chains below all came from one sample that was sequenced in a study of neurological immune-mediated disorders. From the 5' RACE reads, TCRdb called clonotypes with MiXCR, one entry per CDR3 protein. The top ten clones hold 1.5% to 2% of a sample with approximately 49,000 distinct CDR3 sequences, about 9.1% of them seen once. The time point here: longitudinal time-point 1 (baseline). Input material: PBMCs. The source of these receptors is a woman between 40 and 50 years old in good health.

This clonotype was counted only a few times. V and J are TRBV10-3 and TRBJ1-1; the D is unclear. Per germline, CDR1 ENHRY and CDR2 SYGVKD. This CDR3 is built from 15 residues. With 3 bases removed from V and 5 bases from J, the gap between germline ends came to 16 bases. In DNA form, the CDR3 reads TGTGCCATCAGTGACGAGTGGAGGGCTAGGACTGAAGCTTTCTTT. It codes for CAISDEWRARTEAFF.

At least ten counts were recorded for this clonotype. The chain combines TRBV10-3 with TRBJ2-3, with D uncertain. Germline V gene sequence: CDR1 ENHRY, CDR2 SYGVKD. There are 16 residues in the CDR3. The germline V and J ends were trimmed by 2 bases and 4 bases, with 16 bases remaining between them. The chain's CDR3 is CAISEDQAWAADTQYF. Written as DNA, the CDR3 is TGTGCCATCAGTGAGGATCAAGCATGGGCAGCAGATACGCAGTATTTT.

For this clonotype: A much bigger clone sits one base away, suggesting this may be a read error. This chain joins TRBV7-8 and TRBJ2-2; D is unclear. The V end lost 5 bases, the J end lost 5 bases, and 12 bases lay between the germline ends. The CDR3 spans 14 residues. The germline gives CDR1 SGHVS, CDR2 FQNEAQ. The CDR3 DNA reads as TGTGCCAGCAGCCACCCCAGAGGAACCGGGGAGCTGTTTTTT. It encodes CASSHPRGTGELFF.

This clonotype was found many times. The chain carries TRBV20-1 and TRBJ2-5; a possible D gene is TRBD1 (5 bases). Germline lookup yields CDR1 DFQATT and CDR2 SNEGSKA (reference sequence). The CDR3 runs to 16 residues. The germline V and J ends were trimmed by 0 bases and 3 bases, with 17 bases remaining between them. The CDR3 nucleotides read TGCAGTGCTAGAGATGGGCGGCAGGGTTTGGAAGAGACCCAGTACTTC. Translated, it gives CSARDGRQGLEETQYF.

This clonotype was detected ten times or more. The rearrangement joins TRBV7-2 to TRBJ2-7, with TRBD2 identical over 16 bases. V lost 4 bases to trimming and J lost 3 bases; unmatched junction nucleotides: 9. Per germline, CDR1 SGHTA and CDR2 FQGNSA. This CDR3 contains 18 residues. CDR3 in amino acids: CASSSGTSGRAADYEQYF. As DNA, the CDR3 is TGTGCCAGCAGCTCCGGGACTAGCGGGAGGGCCGCAGACTACGAGCAGTACTTC.

This clonotype was seen ten or more times. The rearrangement links TRBV20-1 to TRBJ2-2, with 12 bases aligning to TRBD2. V was clipped by 3 bases and J by 6 bases; unmatched bases: 2. Germline V gene data show CDR1 as DFQATT and CDR2 as SNEGSKA (reference sequence). The CDR3 covers 14 residues. CDR3 in DNA: TGCAGTGCTAGGCTAGCGGGAGGGCCCGGGGAGCTGTTTTTT. This gives the protein CSARLAGGPGELFF.

This clonotype was counted ten times or more. The chain couples TRBV20-1 to TRBJ2-6; D uncertain. Per the germline V gene, CDR1 is DFQATT and CDR2 is SNEGSKA (reference sequence). The germline V and J ends were trimmed by 6 bases and 0 bases, with 9 bases remaining between them. The CDR3 is 14 amino acids. The CDR3 region has the DNA TGCAGTGCGCCCGTAGGCTCTGGGGCCAACGTCCTGACTTTC. Protein product: CSAPVGSGANVLTF.

This clonotype was observed at least ten times. The chain recombines TRBV7-8 with TRBJ2-7; D may be TRBD1 (6 bases). V lost 5 bases, J lost 3 bases, and 14 bases lay in between. The CDR3 loop spans 14 amino acids. Germline V CDR1 and CDR2: SGHVS, FQNEAQ. CDR3 loop: CASSPYRVGYEQYF. DNA of the CDR3: TGTGCCAGCAGCCCGTACAGGGTAGGCTACGAGCAGTACTTC.

The rearrangement links TRBV5-6 to TRBJ2-5, with 10 bases that match TRBD1. Unmatched junction bases numbered 5, after V lost 6 bases and J lost 0 bases. Germline V gene lookup returns CDR1 SGHDT and CDR2 YYEEEE. This CDR3 has 15 residues. Here the CDR3 DNA reads TGTGCCAGCACTGGGACAGGGGTTTACCAAGAGACCCAGTACTTC. This sequence encodes CASTGTGVYQETQYF.

This clonotype was observed at least ten times. This chain joins TRBV12-3 or TRBV12-4 and TRBJ2-1; D is ambiguous. The germline V and J ends were trimmed by 7 bases and 0 bases, with 13 bases remaining between them. The length of the CDR3 is 15 residues. The CDR3 DNA reads as TGTGCCAGCACCCAGCACGCGACCTCCTACAATGAGCAGTTCTTC. Translating it yields CASTQHATSYNEQFF.

This clonotype showed up many times. The chain recombines TRBV12-3 or TRBV12-4 with TRBJ2-2; D is unclear. V gave up 3 bases and J gave up 1 base, with 6 bases separating them. The CDR3 is 14 amino acids. The CDR3: CASSLAGNTGELFF. The CDR3 DNA reads TGTGCCAGCAGTTTGGCCGGGAACACCGGGGAGCTGTTTTTT.

This clonotype appeared many times. The chain combines TRBV7-6 with TRBJ2-1, with D hard to call. The CDR3 covers 13 residues. The V end was cut by 5 bases, the J end by 4 bases, with 9 bases between. Germline V gene data show CDR1 as SGHVS and CDR2 as FNYEAQ. In DNA form, the CDR3 reads TGTGCCAGCAGCATCCGGCTGTACAATGAGCAGTTCTTC. This sequence encodes CASSIRLYNEQFF.

The rearrangement uses TRBV2 and TRBJ2-5; D uncertain. CDR1 and CDR2 from the germline V gene are SNHLY and FYNNEI. Trimming took 6 bases from V and 4 from J, leaving 3 bases between them. The CDR3 is 10 amino acids. This chain's CDR3 is CASSLETQYF. In DNA, the CDR3 is TGTGCCAGCAGCCTAGAGACCCAGTACTTC.

This clonotype was seen repeatedly, ten times or more. J is TRBJ1-2 and V is TRBV20-1, with D tentatively TRBD1 (6 bases). Germline CDR1 and CDR2: DFQATT and SNEGSKA (reference sequence). The CDR3 has 16 amino acids. As DNA, the CDR3 is TGCAGCGTCGGGGGGGCAGGGGCGACAGTAGGGTATGGCTACACCTTC. Translation gives CSVGGAGATVGYGYTF.

This clonotype was observed at least ten times. The chain uses TRBV12-3 or TRBV12-4 and TRBJ2-5; D is unclear. This CDR3 has 12 residues. V lost 6 bases and J 5 bases, leaving 10 bases between the germline ends. The CDR3 coding sequence is TGTGCCAGCAGACGCGGTTCCGAGACCCAGTACTTC. Protein product: CASRRGSETQYF.

This clonotype was counted many times. The V gene is TRBV7-7, the J gene TRBJ2-1; either TRBD1 or TRBD2 may supply D (5 bases each). The CDR3 runs to 12 residues. Trimming removed 4 bases from V and 10 bases from J, with 11 bases in between. Germline CDR1 SSHAT, CDR2 FNYEAQ (reference sequence). Written as DNA, the CDR3 is TGTGCCAGCAGCTCCGGGGCCAACGAGCAGTTCTTC. Encoded protein: CASSSGANEQFF.

This clonotype was counted ten times or more. The chain carries TRBV20-1 and TRBJ1-1, with D unresolved. The CDR3 length is 13 residues. With 2 bases removed from V and 2 bases from J, the gap between germline ends came to 9 bases. CDR1 is DFQATT and CDR2 is SNEGSKA in the germline V gene (reference sequence). The CDR3 here is CSARQDSNTEAFF. The CDR3 coding sequence is TGCAGTGCTAGACAGGATTCTAACACTGAAGCTTTCTTT.

The table lists this clonotype with many counts. The chain is built from TRBV12-3 or TRBV12-4 and TRBJ2-2; D uncertain. V was shortened by 6 bases and J by 0 bases, with 11 bases between the two germline ends. This CDR3 has 15 amino acids. CDR3 nucleotides: TGTGCCAGCAGCCGTGGACGGGCGAACACCGGGGAGCTGTTTTTT. This translates into CASSRGRANTGELFF.

This clonotype appeared many times. The V gene is TRBV20-1, the J gene TRBJ2-5; D gene uncertain. Germline values: CDR1 DFQATT, CDR2 SNEGSKA (reference sequence). The V and J ends lost 3 bases and 4 bases respectively, with 3 bases between them. CDR3 size: 10 residues. CDR3 region: CSASLETQYF. Here the CDR3 DNA reads TGCAGTGCTAGCCTAGAGACCCAGTACTTC.

This chain joins TRBV9 and TRBJ2-7; 9 bases are shared with TRBD1. The CDR3 extends over 15 amino acids. V dropped 0 bases and J dropped 4; count of bases not matched to a gene: 5. Germline loops: CDR1 SGDLS, CDR2 YYNGEE. The CDR3: CASSVDGTGWYEQYF. CDR3 coding DNA: TGTGCCAGCAGCGTAGACGGGACAGGGTGGTACGAGCAGTACTTC. The full variable domain, in which reference TRBV9 and TRBJ2-7 provide the parts outside the CDR3, is DSGVTQTPKHLITATGQRVTLRCSPRSGDLSVYWYQQSLDQGLQFLIQYYNGEERAKGNILERFSAQQFPDLHSELNLSSLELGDSALYFCASSVDGTGWYEQYFGPGTRLTVT.

This clonotype occurred many times. The chain combines TRBV20-1 with TRBJ2-4, with TRBD2 identical over 7 bases. The V and J ends lost 3 bases and 5 bases, in that order; junction bases with no gene match: 4. CDR3 length: 13 amino acids. Germline assignment: CDR1 DFQATT and CDR2 SNEGSKA (reference sequence). For the CDR3, the DNA is TGCAGTGCTAGCGGCGGGAGAGAAAACATTCAGTACTTC. Residues: CSASGGRENIQYF.

This clonotype has ten or more counts. The rearrangement links TRBV5-6 to TRBJ2-7, with 7 bases that match TRBD2. The CDR3 has 16 residues. Germline CDR1 is SGHDT and CDR2 is YYEEEE. The J segment lost 0 bases and the V segment lost 4 bases, leaving 10 bases of the junction unmatched. The CDR3 nucleotides read TGTGCCAGCAGCGGCCTTAGCGGGCCTTTCTCCTACGAGCAGTACTTC. Protein: CASSGLSGPFSYEQYF.

This clonotype was picked up many times. CDR3 region: CASSTRGRGNTEAFF. The CDR3 DNA is TGTGCCAGCAGTACCCGGGGACGAGGGAACACTGAAGCTTTCTTT. This chain links TRBV6-2 or TRBV6-3 with TRBJ1-1; a weak D match, TRBD1 (5 bases). Germline loops: CDR1 MNHEY, CDR2 SVGEGT. Trimming pared 5 bases from V and 1 base from J, leaving 14 bases between. The CDR3 sequence is 15 residues long.

The genes are TRBV20-1 and TRBJ2-5; D is undetermined. Trimming left V 0 bases short and J 3 bases short, with 17 bases between. The CDR3 spans 16 residues. CDR1 is DFQATT and CDR2 is SNEGSKA in the germline V gene (reference sequence). The CDR3 nucleotides read TGCAGTGCTAGAGATTATCTCGGCCCCAGCGAAGAGACCCAGTACTTC. Translation: CSARDYLGPSEETQYF.

The chain is built from TRBV6-2 or TRBV6-3 and TRBJ1-2; no clear D. The CDR3 extends over 12 amino acids. From germline, CDR1 is MNHEY and CDR2 SVGEGT. V shed 6 bases and J shed 4 bases, with 9 bases lying between them. The CDR3 DNA follows: TGTGCCAGCAGCGGCCCCCTCTATGGCTACACCTTC. Amino acid sequence: CASSGPLYGYTF.